The TCR beta chain under discussion was sequenced for a study of long-term antiretroviral therapy in people with HIV (dated 2022 in TCRdb). With respect to the entire study: The earliest samples were collected approximately a decade before the 2015 WHO recommendation for immediate ART, a period when ART was typically delayed until CD4 counts fell. A retrospective serial study tested whether changes in peripheral blood TRB repertoire composition and diversity were associated with ART initiation and durable HIV suppression. The cohort contributed roughly 200 cryopreserved PBMC samples from a few dozen adults with confirmed HIV infection, collected serially over a mean of around 6 years (range 1-12). About 35% of the 30 participants with HIV were female. Test extractions of a monoclonal T-cell line alongside approximately 34 polyclonal samples showed no cross-contamination during QIAcube processing.

The CDR1 and CDR2 encoded by the germline V gene (reference sequence) are MNHEY and SMNVEV. Trimming leaves V shorter by 6 bases and J shorter by 4 bases, with the junction holding 6 bases beyond the gene matches. Inclusive of the bounding cysteine and phenylalanine, the CDR3 is 16 residues long. The retained sequence is limited to the CDR3, 48 bases, with the frame set at the first base. Inclusion was restricted to participants for whom at least one PBMC sample before ART initiation and at least two post-ART samples were available. Treatment was received in the United States of America by all participants with HIV. Before DNA extraction, cryopreserved samples of roughly 0.9-11 million PBMC were thawed and washed. At the time of the earliest PBMC sample for each participant with HIV, ages ranged from about 23 to 60 years. Per participant, PBMC samples came from 1-4 timepoints prior to ART initiation and 2-8 timepoints following ART initiation, for a median of 7 samples. Serial HIV viral load, CD4+ T-cell count, ART history and demographic data were obtained for every participant. Using a Qiagen kit on a QIAcube, genomic DNA was extracted from unsorted PBMC, with samples processed in batches of 12.

Sequencing of the TRB variable region was done with the immunoSEQ hsTCRB v3.0 assay at survey level resolution. A depth of roughly 40,000-55,000 T-cell genomes per sample was targeted for TRB sequencing. Pooled TRB libraries were sequenced on an Illumina MiSeq with a v3 150-cycle kit. On the study's bioinformatics: Analysis of repertoires was carried out in R inside a reproducible Nextflow workflow spanning QC, data transformation and analysis. LymphoSeq2, an R package for exploring AIRR-Seq data, was used to implement the custom analyses. A few samples that yielded fewer than 5000 total TRB sequences were excluded, so that 150 to 200 HIV repertoires were analyzed. Among the approximately 200 retained HIV repertoires, 55 to 60 were collected before ART initiation and roughly 130 after ART initiation. Repertoires were downsampled to 5000 TRB nucleotide sequences, and summary statistics were averaged over 100 downsampling iterations. Only TRB sequences with CDR3 regions of at least seven amino acids were retained for analysis. Diversity was assessed using a clonality score derived from Shannon entropy and using the Gini coefficient. In the repertoire networks, any two of the top 5000 CDR3 amino acid sequences were connected whenever the two sequences differed by an edit distance of one. GLIPH2 predicted antigen specificity groups and MHC restriction for TRB CDR3 amino acid sequences. Known CMV, EBV, HIV or tissue antigen associations were flagged by matching CDR3 amino acid sequences against VDJdb and McPAS-TCR. Pre-ART, post-ART and control groups were compared with Wilcoxon signed-rank tests and Holm-Bonferroni correction. TCRdb obtained this table from immuneACCESS and retained in-frame rearrangements with V and J assigned. These tables miss some clones; where compared with another copy, unresolved V genes account for less than half of the shortfall, and the remainder is unexplained. Clonal size and the V and J genes are those of that table, whereas D and trimming came from the DNA. The sample contains under 20,000 clones, over 70% of them found a single time. About 14% of the sample rests with the top ten.

Broad study findings and their caveats: No data were available on ART adherence, viral resistance or therapy changes, limiting inferences about post-ART repertoire changes. Because pre-ART samples had limited cell numbers, unsorted PBMC were profiled rather than sorted CD4+ and CD8+ T cells. Limited PBMC availability meant only the TCR beta chain was sequenced, without alpha chain pairing. Expanded TRB clones identified before ART initiation dominated the repertoire across all time points, though the dominance fluctuated and decreased in many PLHIV after ART. Compared with controls, HIV repertoires had narrower CDR3 length ranges, and the network structure pointed to an antigen-experienced repertoire that shifted only slightly toward naive after ART. A significant increase in TRB diversity was found to be associated with ART initiation, although TRB diversity was observed to remain significantly below that of transplant donor controls even after long-term ART. The samples were dated from about 2004 to 2017, and the ART regimens that were used may be less effective than current ART regimens.

With respect to this clone: The target of this receptor is not known. One base away there is no much larger clone; base qualities are not given.

Recombination joined TRBV27 with TRBJ2-6, and 10 junctional nucleotides match TRBD1. Source: unsorted PBMCs, taken 1.5 years before starting antiretroviral therapy. The receptor's source is a woman between 45 and 65 years old with HIV. The CDR3 region has the sequence CASSDRGHWGANVLTF. The DNA reads TGTGCCAGCAGCGACAGGGGGCATTGGGGGGCCAACGTCCTGACTTTC.